This T cell receptor beta chain was sequenced during a study of blood T cells in healthy people across ages. This clonotype has more than one count but fewer than ten. Antigen: not known. Study-level points and caveats: Donor CMV infection status was unknown, possibly confounding age-related changes in expanded clonotypes. As age increased, TCR beta diversity per million T cells fell in a roughly linear fashion.

Alongside a J-beta primer mix, a sample-barcoded 5' primer served in a second PCR lasting roughly 6 to 11 cycles. TCRdb re-called the 5' RACE reads with MiXCR, one entry per CDR3 protein. The repertoire holds about 670,000 distinct CDR3 sequences, with over 40% as singletons. Sample donors were healthy Caucasian individuals that came from Russia, aged roughly 6 to 95. The length of the CDR3 is 14 residues. The germline V gene encodes CDR1 KGHSH and CDR2 LQKENI. The germline V and J ends were trimmed by 3 bases and 3 bases, with 11 bases remaining between them. The sample consisted of blood. The sequence was collected from a man older than 75 in good health. This chain joins TRBV18 and TRBJ2-5; no definite D call. Written as DNA, the CDR3 is TGTGCCAGCTCACCCTTGGGCTCGGAAGAGACCCAGTACTTC. Translating it yields CASSPLGSEETQYF.